These 16 T cell receptor beta chains were sequenced from one sample in a study of blood T cell repertoires in COVID-19. Using immunoSEQ multiplex PCR, the repertoire was profiled, and TCRdb retains in-frame clones only, with some absent. The data show about 270,000 clones, roughly 93% seen once. The sample taken for sequencing was PBMCs or T cells enriched from blood (not recorded which). These receptor sequences come from a woman aged 40 to 50 with acute COVID-19.

The chain combines TRBV18 with TRBJ1-2; 11 positions agree with TRBD1. CDR1 and CDR2 (germline): KGHSH, LQKENI. The CDR3 sequence is 14 residues long. The J segment lost 4 bases and the V segment lost 5 bases, leaving 3 bases of the junction unmatched. CDR3 protein: CASSSGQGAYGYTF. The CDR3, as DNA: TGTGCCAGCTCATCAGGACAGGGGGCCTATGGCTACACCTTC.

The chain combines TRBV5-1 with TRBJ2-1; D is perhaps TRBD2 (6 bases). The V gene lost 0 bases and the J gene lost 7 bases, with 23 bases spanning the gap. The CDR3 length is 18 residues. Germline V lookup: CDR1 SGHRS, CDR2 YFSETQ. CDR3 amino acids: CASSLVFLAQSVRNEQFF. The CDR3 DNA is TGCGCCAGCAGCTTGGTTTTTCTAGCGCAAAGTGTGAGGAATGAGCAGTTCTTC.

The rearrangement joins TRBV6-5 to TRBJ2-7; 8 bases match TRBD1. Germline CDR1 reads MNHEY; CDR2 reads SVGAGI. Germline trimming cut 6 bases from V and 4 bases from J; bases unmatched to any gene: 8. The CDR3 sequence is 14 residues long. The CDR3 is CASSLRTGWYEQYF. CDR3 DNA: TGTGCCAGCAGCCTCCGGACAGGGTGGTACGAGCAGTACTTC.

The chain carries TRBV6-5 and TRBJ1-2; 11 bases map to TRBD1. The V segment lost 5 bases and the J segment 4 bases; nucleotides outside the gene matches: 6. The CDR3 is 15 residues long. Germline-derived CDR1 and CDR2 are MNHEY and SVGAGI. The CDR3 protein is CASSPGQGALYGYTF. CDR3 nucleotides: TGTGCCAGCAGTCCCGGACAGGGGGCTCTCTATGGCTACACCTTC.

V gene TRBV29-1 combines with J gene TRBJ2-3, with TRBD2 matching 8 bases. Looked up from germline, CDR1 is SQVTM and CDR2 is ANQGSEA. The CDR3 extends over 13 amino acids. Trimming removed 2 bases from V and 5 bases from J; junction bases left unmatched: 3. The CDR3 reads CSVERSGRDTQYF. The DNA of the CDR3 is TGCAGCGTTGAAAGAAGCGGGAGAGATACGCAGTATTTT.

This clone has only a few counts. V gene TRBV9 combines with J gene TRBJ1-2; 9 bases are a match to TRBD1. The CDR3 has 15 residues. The trim removed 0 bases at V and 4 bases at J, leaving 4 bases unmatched. Germline assignment: CDR1 SGDLS and CDR2 YYNGEE. The CDR3 nucleotides are TGTGCCAGCAGCGTAGGAGAACAGGGGGCCTATGGCTACACCTTC. Translated: CASSVGEQGAYGYTF.

The chain recombines TRBV27 with TRBJ1-2; maybe TRBD1 (5 bases). The germline V gene has CDR1 MNHEY and CDR2 SMNVEV (reference sequence). The CDR3 covers 13 residues. Trimming cost V 5 bases and J 4 bases, with 11 bases left between them. The CDR3 spells CASSPTVAYGYTF. The DNA for the CDR3 is TGTGCCAGCAGTCCGACAGTGGCCTATGGCTACACCTTC.

The chain couples TRBV6-5 to TRBJ2-3; D is possibly TRBD1 (6 bases). The ends were cut back, 8 bases at V and 1 base at J, with 13 bases in the middle. Germline CDR1 MNHEY, CDR2 SVGAGI. The CDR3 spans 14 residues. In DNA, the CDR3 is TGTGCCAGCGGTCCGGGACAACGCACAGATACGCAGTATTTT. Translation gives CASGPGQRTDTQYF.

This chain joins TRBV29-1 and TRBJ1-1; TRBD1 matches at 7 bases. In germline, CDR1 is SQVTM, CDR2 ANQGSEA. The CDR3 has 12 amino acids. Trimming cost V 6 bases and J 3 bases; bases outside gene matches: 4. The CDR3: CSVDRVHTEAFF. CDR3 bases: TGCAGCGTCGACAGGGTTCACACTGAAGCTTTCTTT.

V gene TRBV3-1 (or the pseudogene TRBV3-2) combines with J gene TRBJ2-2; TRBD2 matches 9 bases. The CDR3 loop spans 14 amino acids. J lost 3 bases, V lost 6 bases, and 2 bases had no gene match. CDR1 LGHDT and CDR2 YNNKEL come from the germline V gene (reference sequence). DNA of the CDR3: TGTGCCAGCAGGCGACTAGCGGACACCGGGGAGCTGTTTTTT. Translation gives CASRRLADTGELFF.

This sequence joins TRBV7-9 and TRBJ1-2, with no clear D. V was shortened by 5 bases and J by 4 bases, with 8 bases between the two germline ends. The CDR3 covers 12 residues. CDR1 is SEHNR and CDR2 is FQNEAQ in the germline V gene (reference sequence). This chain's CDR3 is CASSQVAYGYTF. CDR3 coding DNA: TGTGCCAGCAGCCAGGTCGCCTATGGCTACACCTTC. Combining the CDR3 with reference TRBV7-9 and TRBJ1-2 gives the whole variable domain DTGVSQNPRHKITKRGQNVTFRCDPISEHNRLYWYRQTLGQGPEFLTYFQNEAQLEKSRLLSDRFSAERPKGSFSTLEIQRTEQGDSAMYLCASSQVAYGYTFGSGTRLTVV.

The chain couples TRBV4-1 to TRBJ1-2; tentatively, D is TRBD1 (6 bases). Germline V gene lookup returns CDR1 MGHRA and CDR2 YSYEKL. V was clipped by 5 bases and J by 4 bases, with 8 bases between them. The CDR3 has 12 residues. Here the CDR3 DNA reads TGCGCCAGCAGCGGGGGGGCCTATGGCTACACCTTC. It encodes CASSGGAYGYTF.

The chain links TRBV7-9 to TRBJ1-2, with D perhaps matching TRBD1 (5 bases). The germline V and J ends were trimmed by 3 bases and 1 base, with 15 bases remaining between them. This CDR3 spans 16 amino acids. The germline V gene has CDR1 SEHNR and CDR2 FQNEAQ (reference sequence). In DNA form, the CDR3 reads TGTGCCAGCAGCTTTTACGCAGGGCTAATTAACTATGGCTACACCTTC. This gives the protein CASSFYAGLINYGYTF.

This clone was counted once. At one end the junction does not follow the germline gene, possibly because of a read error. The genes are TRBV5-1 and TRBJ2-3; D perhaps matches TRBD2 (6 bases). The CDR3 loop spans 12 amino acids. In germline, CDR1 is SGHRS, CDR2 YFSETQ. The CDR3 sequence: CASSSPQTSQRF. The CDR3 DNA reads as TGCGCCAGCAGCTCGCCCCAGACTAGTCAGCGTTTT.

The chain links TRBV7-9 to TRBJ2-1; 13 bases line up with TRBD2. In germline, CDR1 is SEHNR, CDR2 FQNEAQ (reference sequence). Trimming cost V 1 base and J 7 bases; bases outside gene matches: 10. The CDR3 runs 18 residues. This chain's CDR3 is CASSLGTSGSRFGNEQFF. Here the CDR3 DNA reads TGTGCCAGCAGCTTAGGGACTAGCGGGAGCCGTTTTGGGAATGAGCAGTTCTTC.

V and J are TRBV5-6 and TRBJ2-5; 8 bases are shared with TRBD1. After removal of 4 bases from V and 3 bases from J, the junction contained 8 bases not matched to a gene. The CDR3 length is 15 residues. The germline gives CDR1 SGHDT, CDR2 YYEEEE. The CDR3 loop is CASSLRGTGKETQYF. The CDR3 DNA follows: TGTGCCAGCAGCCTTCGAGGGACAGGAAAAGAGACCCAGTACTTC. Complete variable domain (other parts from reference TRBV5-6 and TRBJ2-5): DAGVTQSPTHLIKTRGQQVTLRCSPKSGHDTVSWYQQALGQGPQFIFQYYEEEERQRGNFPDRFSGHQFPNYSSELNVNALLLGDSALYLCASSLRGTGKETQYFGPGTRLLVL.